One and the same sample provided the 12 T cell receptor beta chains below, sequenced in a study of cytomegalovirus exposure and HLA in healthy donors listed by TCRdb under 2017. The library relied on the immunoSEQ multiplex PCR assay. For the multiplex PCR, a mixture combining 60 forward primers for TCR Vbeta segments and 13 reverse primers for TCR Jbeta segments was used. TCRdb obtained this table from immuneACCESS and retained in-frame rearrangements with V and J assigned. These tables miss some clones; where compared with another copy, unresolved V genes account for less than half of the shortfall, and the remainder is unexplained. For this sample there are under 100,000 clones; less than 85% appear just once. Around 15% of the sample is in the top ten clones. The sequenced material came from PBMCs. The receptors were gathered from a human donor in good health.

This clone showed up just a few times. The chain links TRBV27 to TRBJ2-2, with D possibly matching TRBD1 (7 bases). Trimming took off 3 bases at V and 5 bases at J, with 13 bases between the two ends. The CDR3 covers 15 residues. Germline V CDR1 and CDR2: MNHEY, SMNVEV (reference sequence). The CDR3 sequence: CASSFGGGATGELFF. CDR3 nucleotides: TGTGCCAGCAGTTTTGGAGGGGGCGCAACCGGGGAGCTGTTTTTT.

The chain uses TRBV4-3 and TRBJ2-3; 8 bases agree with TRBD2. CDR3 length: 16 amino acids. The junction had 4 bases not matched to a gene; V was cut back by 1 base and J by 1 base. Looked up from germline, CDR1 is LGHNA and CDR2 is YSLEER. CDR3 amino acids: CASSQGAGVGTDTQYF. The CDR3 DNA is TGCGCCAGCAGCCAAGGAGCGGGGGTTGGCACAGATACGCAGTATTTT.

This chain joins TRBV9 and TRBJ1-4; 7 bases are shared with TRBD1. Germline values: CDR1 SGDLS, CDR2 YYNGEE. The junction had 4 bases not matched to a gene; V was cut back by 0 bases and J by 5 bases. The CDR3 runs to 15 residues. CDR3 DNA sequence: TGTGCCAGCAGCGTAGCCCCACAGGGGAATGAAAAACTGTTTTTT. This sequence encodes CASSVAPQGNEKLFF.

This clone has more than one count but fewer than ten. The chain uses TRBV10-3 and TRBJ1-2; 7 bases are shared with TRBD1. Germline V gene sequence: CDR1 ENHRY, CDR2 SYGVKD. Trimming cost V 2 bases and J 3 bases; bases outside gene matches: 12. This CDR3 contains 17 residues. CDR3: CAISEPKDDRAYYGYTF. The DNA for the CDR3 is TGTGCCATCAGTGAGCCCAAGGATGACAGGGCCTACTATGGCTACACCTTC.

This clone appeared a single time. V and J are TRBV25-1 and TRBJ2-2, with D perhaps TRBD1 (5 bases). Trimming removed 0 bases from V and 6 bases from J, with 8 bases in between. CDR1 and CDR2 (germline): MGHDK, SYGVNS. The CDR3 covers 14 residues. CDR3 nucleotide sequence: TGTGCCAGCAGTGAATACAGGGAATCCGGGGAGCTGTTTTTT. Translation gives CASSEYRESGELFF.

This chain joins TRBV10-2 and TRBJ2-1, with D possibly being TRBD1 (5 bases). Trimming pared 11 bases from V and 5 bases from J, leaving 16 bases between. Germline assignment: CDR1 WSHSY and CDR2 SAAADI. CDR3 length equals 13 residues. The CDR3: CALGAHQNNEQFF. As DNA, the CDR3 is TGCGCCTTAGGGGCTCATCAAAACAATGAGCAGTTCTTC.

The rearrangement joins TRBV2 to TRBJ1-2, with D perhaps matching TRBD1 (5 bases). The CDR3 spans 15 residues. V lost 5 bases, J lost 2 bases, and 15 bases lay in between. From germline, CDR1 is SNHLY and CDR2 FYNNEI. The CDR3 coding sequence is TGTGCCAGCAGTCACAGACAGTCTGGGAACTATGGCTACACCTTC. It is translated as CASSHRQSGNYGYTF.

This clone was counted ten times or more. The chain combines TRBV18 with TRBJ2-6, with TRBD1 matching 9 bases. Germline CDR1 KGHSH, CDR2 LQKENI. The CDR3 contains 16 residues. The trim removed 5 bases at V and 0 bases at J, leaving 2 bases unmatched. Here the CDR3 DNA reads TGTGCCAGCTCAAGGGACAGGGTCTCTGGGGCCAACGTCCTGACTTTC. This sequence encodes CASSRDRVSGANVLTF.

The gene calls are TRBV18 and TRBJ1-2; D is undetermined. The CDR3 covers 14 residues. V was trimmed by 0 bases and J by 8 bases, leaving 13 bases between them. Germline loops: CDR1 KGHSH, CDR2 LQKENI. CDR3 coding DNA: TGTGCCAGCTCACCACCCCCCACCCTGGAGGGCTACACCTTC. Translation: CASSPPPTLEGYTF.

The J gene is TRBJ2-7, the V gene TRBV4-2; 9 nucleotides line up with TRBD1. J was trimmed by 3 bases and V by 0 bases; bases with no gene match: 3. The CDR3 is made up of 15 amino acids. Germline loops: CDR1 LGHNA, CDR2 YNFKEQ. CDR3 coding DNA: TGTGCCAGCAGCCAAGATCCGGGACAGGGCTACGAGCAGTACTTC. It translates to CASSQDPGQGYEQYF.

This clone was counted only a few times. V usage is TRBV7-2 and J usage is TRBJ1-2; D is uncertain. Germline values: CDR1 SGHTA, CDR2 FQGNSA. Trimming left V 5 bases short and J 8 bases short, with 15 bases between. The CDR3 spans 13 residues. The CDR3 region has the DNA TGTGCCAGCAGCAAATGGACTTTGGGCGGCTACACCTTC. Protein sequence: CASSKWTLGGYTF.

The V and J genes are TRBV4-3 and TRBJ1-1, with D possibly matching TRBD1 (5 bases). Germline CDR1 and CDR2: LGHNA and YSLEER. V was trimmed by 0 bases and J by 0 bases, leaving 8 bases between them. The CDR3 loop spans 15 amino acids. CDR3 sequence (DNA): TGCGCCAGCAGCCAAGAGGCAGGGATGAACACTGAAGCTTTCTTT. Translation: CASSQEAGMNTEAFF.